The next 24 T cell receptor beta chains were all read from a single sample in a study of untreated major depressive disorder. Clones were read by immunoSEQ multiplex PCR, and TCRdb kept only the in-frame ones, dropping some. Here the sample spans 20,000 or so clones, about 84% being singletons. The specimen was CD4+ T cells from PBMCs. The source of these receptors is a woman aged 25 to 39 in good health.

This chain links TRBV28 with TRBJ2-7; TRBD1 matches 7 bases. The CDR3 consists of 16 residues. From germline, CDR1 is MDHEN and CDR2 SYDVKM. The ends lost 3 bases at V and 0 bases at J; junction bases unmatched: 8. CDR3 coding DNA: TGTGCCAGCAGTTTTTCGTCAGGGGGACACTCCTACGAGCAGTACTTC. This translates into CASSFSSGGHSYEQYF.

A few counts support this clone. CDR3 bases: TGTGCCAGCAGCTCCCGGGACTCAGGCTCTGGGGCCAACGTCCTGACTTTC. Translated, it gives CASSSRDSGSGANVLTF. The gene calls are TRBV7-9 and TRBJ2-6, with a tentative D call TRBD2 (6 bases). Trimming removed 4 bases from V and 0 bases from J, with 13 bases in between. In germline, CDR1 is SEHNR, CDR2 FQNEAQ (reference sequence). The CDR3 covers 17 residues.

CDR3 nucleotide sequence: TGCAGCGTCGTTGAAGCTGGTCAGCCCCAGCATTTT. It is translated as CSVVEAGQPQHF. The rearrangement joins TRBV29-1 to TRBJ1-5; D call uncertain. CDR1 SQVTM and CDR2 ANQGSEA come from the germline V gene. V lost 6 bases to trimming and J lost 6 bases, with 12 bases between them. The CDR3 has 12 residues.

The chain combines TRBV18 with TRBJ1-2; D is perhaps TRBD1 (6 bases). The CDR3 is made up of 14 amino acids. Between the trimmed V and J ends, which lost 6 bases and 8 bases, there was a span of 19 bases. The germline gives CDR1 KGHSH, CDR2 LQKENI. The CDR3, as DNA: TGTGCCAGCTCCCACTCCCCGGCAGGGGAAGGCTACACCTTC. It is translated as CASSHSPAGEGYTF.

This chain uses TRBV7-3 with TRBJ2-1; the match to TRBD1 covers 8 bases. The CDR3 is made up of 16 amino acids. V was pared by 4 bases and J by 2 bases, with 7 bases of the junction left unmatched. The germline gives CDR1 SGHTA, CDR2 FQGTGA. The CDR3 DNA reads TGTGCCAGCAGCTCAGGAGGGACAGGCCCCTACAATGAGCAGTTCTTC. It specifies CASSSGGTGPYNEQFF. The variable domain in full, with the rest retrieved from reference TRBV7-3 and TRBJ2-1, is GAGVSQTPSNKVTEKGKYVELRCDPISGHTALYWYRQSLGQGPEFLIYFQGTGAADDSGLPNDRFFAVRPEGSVSTLKIQRTERGDSAVYLCASSSGGTGPYNEQFFGPGTRLTVL.

This clone was counted a single time. This chain joins TRBV30 and TRBJ2-1; 8 bases match TRBD2. Trimming cost V 5 bases and J 7 bases; bases outside gene matches: 10. Germline V gene sequence: CDR1 GTSNPN, CDR2 SVGIG (reference sequence). This CDR3 region has 14 residues. Here the CDR3 DNA reads TGTGCCTGGGGAAGAAGCGGGAGTTGGAATGAGCAGTTCTTC. It yields the protein CAWGRSGSWNEQFF.

The CDR3 nucleotides are TGTGCCACCAGCTACGGGATGGAGACCCAGTACTTC. Its protein is CATSYGMETQYF. The rearrangement uses TRBV15 and TRBJ2-5; a possible D gene is TRBD2 (5 bases). CDR3 length: 12 amino acids. CDR1 and CDR2 from the germline V gene are LNHNV and YYDKDF (reference sequence). Trimming shortened V by 5 bases and J by 5 bases, and 9 bases separated the two germline ends.

This chain uses TRBV28 with TRBJ2-1; D unclear. Germline-derived CDR1 and CDR2 are MDHEN and SYDVKM. The V and J ends lost 8 bases and 10 bases respectively, with 12 bases between them. CDR3 length: 11 amino acids. This chain's CDR3 is CASGIPVEQFF. CDR3 coding DNA: TGTGCCAGCGGAATCCCCGTGGAGCAGTTCTTC.

The chain has TRBV27 and TRBJ2-5, with a tentative D call TRBD1 (6 bases). Germline values: CDR1 MNHEY, CDR2 SMNVEV (reference sequence). Trimming took off 5 bases at V and 9 bases at J, with 16 bases between the two ends. This CDR3 contains 13 residues. CDR3 bases: TGTGCCAGCAGTCCAGGGGACACGATGGCCCAGTACTTC. Its translation is CASSPGDTMAQYF.

The chain has TRBV27 and TRBJ1-6, with D hard to call. Trimming cost V 3 bases and J 6 bases, with 3 bases left between them. Germline CDR1 and CDR2: MNHEY and SMNVEV (reference sequence). There are 12 residues in the CDR3. The CDR3 here is CASSFSNSPLHF. As DNA, the CDR3 is TGTGCCAGCAGTTTCTCTAATTCACCCCTCCACTTT.

This clone was detected only a few times. This chain's CDR3 is CASSQEDSLISYEQYF. The CDR3, as DNA: TGCGCCAGCAGCCAAGAAGACAGCCTTATCTCCTACGAGCAGTACTTC. The chain uses TRBV4-1 and TRBJ2-7, with D possibly matching TRBD1 (5 bases). Germline CDR1 and CDR2: MGHRA and YSYEKL. The CDR3 consists of 16 residues. With 0 bases removed from V and 0 bases from J, the gap between germline ends came to 12 bases.

This rearrangement joins TRBV7-9 to TRBJ2-2, with TRBD2 identical over 9 bases. The germline CDR1 and CDR2 sequences are SEHNR and FQNEAQ (reference sequence). The V and J ends lost 2 bases and 5 bases, in that order; junction bases with no gene match: 12. The CDR3 is 18 residues long. CDR3 sequence reads: CASSLPPRLAGITGELFF. For the CDR3, the DNA is TGTGCCAGCAGCTTACCCCCGCGGCTAGCGGGAATAACCGGGGAGCTGTTTTTT.

The V gene is TRBV4-3, the J gene TRBJ2-3; 11 bases match TRBD2. V dropped 1 base and J dropped 5; count of bases not matched to a gene: 8. Germline V gives CDR1 LGHNA, CDR2 YSLEER. This CDR3 is built from 17 residues. The DNA of the CDR3 is TGCGCCAGCAGCCAAGCCGGGACTAGCGGTCCCGGAGATACGCAGTATTTT. It translates to CASSQAGTSGPGDTQYF.

In its sample, this clone was seen once. This chain links TRBV7-9 with TRBJ2-6; D possibly uses TRBD1 or TRBD2 (5 bases each). Trimming pared 1 base from V and 0 bases from J, leaving 7 bases between. In germline, CDR1 is SEHNR, CDR2 FQNEAQ (reference sequence). The CDR3 is 16 amino acids. The CDR3 is CASSLVGDSGANVLTF. The CDR3 coding sequence is TGTGCCAGCAGCTTAGTGGGGGACTCTGGGGCCAACGTCCTGACTTTC.

This clone came up a few times. The rearrangement joins TRBV28 to TRBJ1-5, with 8 bases matching TRBD1. Germline V gene lookup returns CDR1 MDHEN and CDR2 SYDVKM. The ends lost 3 bases at V and 7 bases at J; junction bases unmatched: 14. This CDR3 contains 17 residues. CDR3: CASSFEVGRGQTQPQHF. As DNA, the CDR3 is TGTGCCAGCAGTTTTGAAGTCGGCAGGGGGCAAACACAGCCCCAGCATTTT.

The V and J genes are TRBV15 and TRBJ2-3; D is undetermined. From germline, CDR1 is LNHNV and CDR2 YYDKDF (reference sequence). Trimming removed 0 bases at V and 5 bases at J, with 3 bases between. The CDR3 has 12 amino acids. This CDR3 reads CATSRDGDTQYF. The CDR3 nucleotides read TGTGCCACCAGCAGAGATGGAGATACGCAGTATTTT.

The chain couples TRBV9 to TRBJ2-3; TRBD1 or TRBD2 may be the D gene (5 bases each). The germline V gene encodes CDR1 SGDLS and CDR2 YYNGEE. Between the trimmed V and J ends, which lost 0 bases and 4 bases, there was a span of 9 bases. This CDR3 is built from 14 residues. CDR3 loop: CASSVGDGADTQYF. The CDR3 DNA reads TGTGCCAGCAGCGTAGGGGACGGTGCAGATACGCAGTATTTT.

As DNA, the CDR3 is TGTGCCAGCAGCCGGGGACAGGGCGTCTATGGCTACACCTTC. It specifies CASSRGQGVYGYTF. This chain links TRBV5-6 with TRBJ1-2; 9 bases match TRBD1. V shed 4 bases and J 4 bases; nucleotides not matched to a gene: 5. This CDR3 comprises 14 residues. The germline gives CDR1 SGHDT, CDR2 YYEEEE.

The rearrangement links TRBV2 to TRBJ2-3, with D unresolved. Germline V gene lookup returns CDR1 SNHLY and CDR2 FYNNEI. The CDR3 covers 10 residues. V dropped 7 bases and J dropped 4 bases, with 3 bases sitting between them. CDR3 sequence: CASNPDTQYF. In nucleotides, the CDR3 is TGTGCCAGCAATCCAGATACGCAGTATTTT.

In DNA, the CDR3 is TGTGCCAGCAGCAAAATAAGCCCCACCGGGGAGCTGTTTTTT. It translates to CASSKISPTGELFF. The chain is built from TRBV6-5 and TRBJ2-2; D not resolved. Trimming cost V 6 bases and J 4 bases, with 12 bases left between them. Germline V CDR1 and CDR2: MNHEY, SVGAGI. This CDR3 comprises 14 residues.

This clone was found a few times. The CDR3 DNA reads as TGCGCCAGCAGCCAACTAGCAGGGTACACTGAAGCTTTCTTT. Residues: CASSQLAGYTEAFF. The V gene is TRBV4-1, the J gene TRBJ1-1; maybe TRBD1 (5 bases). Trimming stripped 2 bases from V and 3 bases from J, with 10 bases between. The CDR3 is made up of 14 amino acids. Germline V gene lookup returns CDR1 MGHRA and CDR2 YSYEKL.

V and J are TRBV2 and TRBJ1-2; D unresolved. Trimming removed 8 bases at V and 4 bases at J, with 14 bases between. The length of the CDR3 is 13 residues. Germline values: CDR1 SNHLY, CDR2 FYNNEI. The DNA of the CDR3 is TGTGCCAGCCTAGGAGGTCTTGGCTATGGCTACACCTTC. Translating it yields CASLGGLGYGYTF.

This chain links TRBV5-6 with TRBJ2-7; D is possibly TRBD1 (5 bases). V was cut by 6 bases and J by 3 bases, with 13 bases left in between. The length of the CDR3 is 13 residues. The V gene's germline CDR1 is SGHDT and CDR2 YYEEEE. The CDR3 loop is CASTLGRSYEQYF. The CDR3 nucleotides read TGTGCCAGCACCCTGGGGCGAAGCTACGAGCAGTACTTC.

The chain has TRBV18 and TRBJ1-5; no firm D call. The V gene's germline CDR1 is KGHSH and CDR2 LQKENI. The V end lost 0 bases, the J end lost 2 bases, and 2 bases lay between the germline ends. CDR3 length: 13 amino acids. CDR3 DNA sequence: TGTGCCAGCTCACCACCGGGCAATCAGCCCCAGCATTTT. This translates into CASSPPGNQPQHF.